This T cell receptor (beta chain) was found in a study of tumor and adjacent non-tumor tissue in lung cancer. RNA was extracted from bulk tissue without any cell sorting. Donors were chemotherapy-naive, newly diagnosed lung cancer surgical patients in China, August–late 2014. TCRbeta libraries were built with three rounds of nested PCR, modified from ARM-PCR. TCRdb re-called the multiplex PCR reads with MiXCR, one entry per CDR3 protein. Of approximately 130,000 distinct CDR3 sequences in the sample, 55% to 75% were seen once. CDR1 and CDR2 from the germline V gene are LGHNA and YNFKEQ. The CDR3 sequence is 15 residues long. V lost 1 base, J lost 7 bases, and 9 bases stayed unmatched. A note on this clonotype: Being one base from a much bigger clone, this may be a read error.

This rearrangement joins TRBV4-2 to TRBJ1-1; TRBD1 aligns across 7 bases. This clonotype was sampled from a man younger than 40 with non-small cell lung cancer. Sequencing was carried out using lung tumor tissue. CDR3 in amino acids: CASSQGLRGQLEAFF. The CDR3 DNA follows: TGTGCCAGCAGCCAAGGTCTAAGGGGACAGCTTGAAGCTTTCTTT.